This T cell receptor (beta chain) is from a study of T cells in Graves' hyperthyroidism and ophthalmopathy. Study results and limitations: Using 13 V-J features, a model discriminated ophthalmopathy from stable hyperthyroidism.

TCR beta CDR3 region amplification was performed from RNA transcripts. RT-PCR in the first round (using the HTBI primer set) targeted the TCR CDR3. TCRdb processed the multiplex PCR reads anew with MiXCR; each CDR3 protein has one entry. The sample lists some 550,000 distinct CDR3 sequences; around 21% were seen once. The CDR3 runs to 15 residues. The germline gives CDR1 SGHAT, CDR2 FQNNGV. As to this clonotype: Its specificity is unknown. A clone one base away is much larger, so this may be a read error.

The receptor's source is a man aged 18 to 30 with Graves' hyperthyroidism. This chain links TRBV11-2 with TRBJ1-1; D call uncertain. Input material: blood. The CDR3 DNA is TGTGCCAGCAACTTAGTTCCCCGAGGGAACACTGAAGCTTTCTTT. It encodes CASNLVPRGNTEAFF.